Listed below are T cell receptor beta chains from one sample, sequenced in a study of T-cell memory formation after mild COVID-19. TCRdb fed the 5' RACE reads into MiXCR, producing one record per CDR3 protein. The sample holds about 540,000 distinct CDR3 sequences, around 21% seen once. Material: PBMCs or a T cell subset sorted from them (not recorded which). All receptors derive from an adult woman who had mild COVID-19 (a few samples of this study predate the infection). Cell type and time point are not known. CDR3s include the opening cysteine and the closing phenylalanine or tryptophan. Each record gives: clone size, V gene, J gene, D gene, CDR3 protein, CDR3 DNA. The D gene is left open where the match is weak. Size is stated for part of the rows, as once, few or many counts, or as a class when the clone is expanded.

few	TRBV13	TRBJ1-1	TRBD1	CASSFDRVYTEAFF	TGTGCCAGCAGCTTCGACAGGGTTTACACTGAAGCTTTCTTT
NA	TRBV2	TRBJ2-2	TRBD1	CASSDVSDRGTGELFF	TGTGCCAGCAGTGATGTCTCTGACAGGGGGACCGGGGAGCTGTTTTTT
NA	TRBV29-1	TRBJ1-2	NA	CSVQGDGYTF	TGCAGCGTACAGGGAGATGGCTACACCTTC
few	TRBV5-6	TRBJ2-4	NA	CASSLTGPNIQYF	TGTGCCAGCAGCTTGACAGGCCCAAACATTCAGTACTTC
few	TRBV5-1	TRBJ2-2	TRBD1	CASSLSTGRNTGELFF	TGCGCCAGCAGCTTGTCGACAGGGAGAAACACCGGGGAGCTGTTTTTT
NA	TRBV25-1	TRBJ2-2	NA	CASSPGTSTGELFF	TGTGCCAGCAGTCCTGGAACTTCCACCGGGGAGCTGTTTTTT
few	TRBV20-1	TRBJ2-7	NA	CSATGQTGEQYF	TGCAGTGCTACGGGCCAAACCGGCGAGCAGTACTTC
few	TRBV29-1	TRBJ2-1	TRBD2	CSVRGGNNEQFF	TGCAGCGTTCGGGGGGGAAACAATGAGCAGTTCTTC
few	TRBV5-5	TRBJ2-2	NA	CASSLDLGRVMTTGELFF	TGTGCCAGCAGCTTGGATCTCGGCAGGGTAATGACCACCGGGGAGCTGTTTTTT
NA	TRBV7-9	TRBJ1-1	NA	CASSLNLVHNTEAFF	TGTGCCAGCAGCTTAAATCTGGTCCATAACACTGAAGCTTTCTTT
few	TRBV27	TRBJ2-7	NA	CASSGHRPTYEQYF	TGTGCCAGCAGTGGCCACAGGCCCACCTACGAGCAGTACTTC